This is a list of T cell receptor beta chains from one sample in a study of spatial heterogeneity in lung cancer. In TCRdb, the 5' RACE reads were re-called with MiXCR into one record per CDR3 protein. Among approximately 92,000 distinct CDR3 sequences, 9.5% to 15% were seen once, and the ten largest hold just over 40%. The source material was PBMCs, sampled at surgery. These receptors were collected from a male donor with early-stage non-small cell lung cancer. Each CDR3 is given with its conserved first and last residue. The D gene is left open where the match is weak. Rows may omit the clone size; those that give it use once, few, many or a size class.

TRBV12-3/TRBV12-4	TRBJ2-3	-	many	CASQPRGTDTQYF	TGTGCCAGCCAGCCTAGGGGCACAGATACGCAGTATTTT
TRBV2	TRBJ1-2	TRBD1	few	CASSPTGGRYGYTF	TGTGCCAGCAGTCCGACAGGGGGTCGCTATGGCTACACCTTC
TRBV14	TRBJ2-2	-	-	CASSRDSGTGELFF	TGTGCCAGCAGCCGGGACAGCGGGACCGGGGAGCTGTTTTTT
TRBV5-6	TRBJ2-2	TRBD1	few	CASSKEVRGHTGELFF	TGTGCCAGCAGCAAAGAGGTCAGGGGGCACACCGGGGAGCTGTTTTTT
TRBV6-2/TRBV6-3	TRBJ2-7	TRBD1	-	CASSETGQSYEQYF	TGTGCCAGCAGTGAGACGGGACAGAGCTACGAGCAGTACTTC
TRBV29-1	TRBJ2-4	TRBD2	many	CSVALAGVDIQYF	TGCAGCGTTGCTCTAGCGGGAGTTGACATTCAGTACTTC
TRBV12-3/TRBV12-4	TRBJ2-2	TRBD2	few	CASRGLAGVTGELFF	TGTGCCAGCAGGGGACTAGCGGGAGTTACCGGGGAGCTGTTTTTT
TRBV12-3/TRBV12-4	TRBJ2-3	TRBD2	-	CASRELAGGDTQYF	TGTGCCAGCAGGGAGCTAGCGGGGGGGGATACGCAGTATTTT
TRBV6-5	TRBJ1-2	-	few	CASSLRSGLYGYTF	TGTGCCAGCAGTTTACGCTCCGGCCTCTATGGCTACACCTTC
TRBV18	TRBJ2-3	-	few	CASSPKGTRTDTQYF	TGTGCCAGCTCACCAAAGGGGACACGGACAGATACGCAGTATTTT
TRBV5-1	TRBJ2-3	TRBD2	few	CASSGRGRSTDTQYF	TGCGCCAGCAGCGGGAGGGGCCGCAGCACAGATACGCAGTATTTT
TRBV5-5	TRBJ1-1	-	many	CASRLNWQPNTEAFF	TGTGCCAGCAGATTAAACTGGCAACCTAACACTGAAGCTTTCTTT
TRBV6-2/TRBV6-3	TRBJ1-6	-	few	CASSEIFHSPLHF	TGTGCCAGCAGCGAGATCTTTCATTCACCCCTCCACTTT
TRBV7-2	TRBJ2-1	-	many	CASTAYGYEQFF	TGTGCCAGCACCGCTTACGGTTATGAGCAGTTCTTC
TRBV6-9	TRBJ2-5	-	many	CANLGGQETQYF	TGTGCCAACCTTGGGGGACAAGAGACCCAGTACTTC
TRBV4-3	TRBJ2-3	-	many	CASSQARGWGTDTQYF	TGCGCCAGCAGCCAAGCAAGGGGCTGGGGCACAGATACGCAGTATTTT
TRBV27	TRBJ1-5	-	few	CASREQGLVLNQPQHF	TGTGCCAGCAGGGAACAGGGACTTGTTTTAAATCAGCCCCAGCATTTT
TRBV6-1	TRBJ2-7	TRBD2	few	CASSGGESREQYF	TGTGCCAGCAGCGGGGGGGAATCTCGTGAGCAGTACTTC
TRBV7-2	TRBJ1-1	TRBD1	many	CASSLAQGEWAEAFF	TGTGCCAGCAGCTTAGCGCAGGGGGAATGGGCTGAAGCTTTCTTT
TRBV6-6	TRBJ1-4	-	few	CASSYGASTELFF	TGTGCCAGCAGTTACGGGGCCTCCACGGAACTGTTTTTT
TRBV6-2/TRBV6-3	TRBJ1-2	TRBD1	few	CASHRTGGGYTF	TGTGCCAGCCACCGGACAGGGGGAGGCTACACCTTC
TRBV29-1	TRBJ2-3	-	-	CSSRLGSDTQYF	TGCAGCTCCCGACTCGGATCAGATACGCAGTATTTT
TRBV20-1	TRBJ2-3	-	-	CSGIFLTDTQYF	TGCAGTGGGATTTTCCTCACAGATACGCAGTATTTT
TRBV12-3/TRBV12-4	TRBJ1-1	-	-	CASSTRGPLNAFF	TGTGCCAGCAGTACCCGGGGGCCGTTGAACGCTTTCTTT
TRBV7-2	TRBJ2-1	TRBD2	few	CASSLASGGYNEQFF	TGTGCCAGCAGCTTGGCTAGCGGGGGCTACAATGAGCAGTTCTTC
TRBV18	TRBJ2-5	-	few	CASSLSPAETQYF	TGTGCCAGCTCACTATCCCCCGCGGAGACCCAGTACTTC
TRBV20-1	TRBJ2-1	TRBD2	few	CSAGRTSGSREQFF	TGCAGTGCTGGAAGGACTAGCGGGAGTCGTGAGCAGTTCTTC
TRBV6-1	TRBJ2-7	-	once	CASSEVSEQYF	TGTGCCAGCAGTGAAGTGTCCGAGCAGTACTTC
TRBV21-1	TRBJ2-3	-	-	CASSKTLAGETSTDTQYF	TGTGCCAGCAGCAAAACCCTAGCGGGCGAAACTAGCACAGATACGCAGTATTTT
TRBV6-6	TRBJ1-2	-	-	CASSYGPQSNYGYTF	TGTGCCAGCAGTTACGGACCCCAATCGAACTATGGCTACACCTTC
TRBV29-1	TRBJ2-5	TRBD1	-	CSVVRGPETQYF	TGCAGCGTTGTTAGGGGGCCAGAGACCCAGTACTTC
TRBV5-1	TRBJ1-5	-	-	CASSLVGNQPQHF	TGCGCCAGCAGCTTGGTAGGGAATCAGCCCCAGCATTTT
TRBV12-3/TRBV12-4	TRBJ1-3	-	many	CASKNQGRSGNTIYF	TGTGCCAGCAAAAACCAGGGTCGCTCTGGAAACACCATATATTTT
TRBV9	TRBJ1-1	-	few	CASSSGPTVRTEAFF	TGTGCCAGCAGTTCTGGCCCCACCGTGCGAACTGAAGCTTTCTTT
TRBV20-1	TRBJ1-3	-	-	CSAVEFGFSGNTIYF	TGCAGTGCTGTGGAATTTGGGTTCTCTGGAAACACCATATATTTT
TRBV20-1	TRBJ2-7	-	-	CSPKPGGSDEQYF	TGCAGTCCCAAACCCGGAGGATCTGACGAGCAGTACTTC
TRBV7-2	TRBJ2-7	-	few	CASSIHDEQYF	TGTGCCAGCAGCATTCACGACGAGCAGTACTTC
TRBV10-3	TRBJ1-6	-	-	CAIGERNNSPLHF	TGTGCCATCGGGGAACGGAATAATTCACCCCTCCACTTT
TRBV10-3	TRBJ2-6	-	few	CAISDLRVSGANVLTF	TGTGCCATCAGTGATCTGCGGGTTTCTGGGGCCAACGTCCTGACTTTC